The rows below give T cell receptor beta chains drawn from one sample of a study of shared clonotypes between healthy human individuals. The assay was immunoSEQ multiplex PCR, and TCRdb's table has in-frame clones only and misses some. The sample holds approximately 2,000,000 clones, about nine tenths seen once. The specimen was naive CD4+ T cells from PBMCs. The receptors were gathered from a man younger than 35 in good health. Some clones in this sample may be carry-over from other donors' samples. Each CDR3 is given without its conserved first and last residue.

j_gene,len,v_gene,CDR3aa
TRBJ2-5,12,TRBV5-4,ASSLTGTRETQY
TRBJ2-7,13,TRBV6-1,ASSHTGTGDYEQY
TRBJ2-1,13,TRBV5-4,ASSQDTSSYNEQF
TRBJ2-7,15,TRBV28,ASSSKLGLAGGYEQY
TRBJ1-1,13,TRBV5-6,ASSRRTARVTEAF
TRBJ2-3,13,TRBV10-3,AISESTGAGDTQY
TRBJ2-2,14,TRBV5-1,ASSLGQGMNTGELF
TRBJ2-5,10,TRBV7-2,ASSWDVDTQY
TRBJ2-2,17,TRBV2,ASSVWSATGGPNTGELF
TRBJ2-1,12,TRBV27,ASSLATTFNEQF
TRBJ2-2,15,TRBV7-9,ASSLGGGKTNTGELF
TRBJ1-2,12,TRBV5-1,ASSLERAGDGYT
TRBJ2-7,13,TRBV6-6,ASSSHPRTFYEQY
TRBJ2-2,10,TRBV7-9,ASSYSAGELF
TRBJ2-5,13,TRBV7-8,ASIPGGGRFETQY
TRBJ1-3,12,TRBV28,ASHLAGTGNTIY
TRBJ2-7,13,TRBV19,ASSISQELVGEQY